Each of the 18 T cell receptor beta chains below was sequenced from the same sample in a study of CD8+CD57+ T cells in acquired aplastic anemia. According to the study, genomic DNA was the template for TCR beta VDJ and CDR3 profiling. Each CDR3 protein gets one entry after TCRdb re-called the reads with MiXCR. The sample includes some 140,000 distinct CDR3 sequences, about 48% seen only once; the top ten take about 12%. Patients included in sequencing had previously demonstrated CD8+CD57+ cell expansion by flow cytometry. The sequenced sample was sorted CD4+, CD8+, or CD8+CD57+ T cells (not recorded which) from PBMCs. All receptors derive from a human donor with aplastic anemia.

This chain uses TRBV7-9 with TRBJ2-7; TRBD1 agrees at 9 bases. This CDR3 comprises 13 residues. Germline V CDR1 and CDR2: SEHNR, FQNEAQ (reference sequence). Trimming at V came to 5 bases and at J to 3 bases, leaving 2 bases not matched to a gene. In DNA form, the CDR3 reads TGTGCCAGCAGCAGGGGACAGGGCTACGAGCAGTACTTC. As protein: CASSRGQGYEQYF.

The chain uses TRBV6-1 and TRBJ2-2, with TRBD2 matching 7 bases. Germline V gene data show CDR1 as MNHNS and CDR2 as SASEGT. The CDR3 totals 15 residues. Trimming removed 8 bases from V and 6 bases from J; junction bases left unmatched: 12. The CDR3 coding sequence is TGTGCCAGCGGCTTACAGGCGGGGGAGCCCGGGGAGCTGTTTTTT. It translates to CASGLQAGEPGELFF.

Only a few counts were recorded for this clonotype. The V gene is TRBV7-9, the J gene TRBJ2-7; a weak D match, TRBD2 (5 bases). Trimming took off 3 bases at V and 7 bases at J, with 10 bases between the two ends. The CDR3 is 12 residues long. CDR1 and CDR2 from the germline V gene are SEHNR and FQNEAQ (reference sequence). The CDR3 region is CASSLGWREQYF. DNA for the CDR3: TGTGCCAGCAGCTTGGGGTGGAGGGAGCAGTACTTC.

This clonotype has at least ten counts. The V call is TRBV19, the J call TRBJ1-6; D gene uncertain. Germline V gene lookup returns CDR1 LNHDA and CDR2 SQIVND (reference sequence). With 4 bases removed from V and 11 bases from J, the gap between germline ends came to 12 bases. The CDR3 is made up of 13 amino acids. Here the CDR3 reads CASSTPSRPPLHF. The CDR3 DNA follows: TGTGCCAGTAGTACACCCTCGAGGCCACCCCTCCACTTT.

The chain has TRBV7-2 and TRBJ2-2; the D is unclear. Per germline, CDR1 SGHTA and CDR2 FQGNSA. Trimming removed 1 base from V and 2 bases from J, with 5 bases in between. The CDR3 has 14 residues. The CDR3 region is CASSLGFNTGELFF. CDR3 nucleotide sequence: TGTGCCAGCAGCTTAGGCTTTAACACCGGGGAGCTGTTTTTT.

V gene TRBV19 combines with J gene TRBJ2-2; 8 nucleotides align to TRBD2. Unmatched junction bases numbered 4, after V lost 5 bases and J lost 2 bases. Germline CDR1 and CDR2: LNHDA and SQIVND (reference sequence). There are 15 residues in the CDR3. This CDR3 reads CASSFRGGNTGELFF. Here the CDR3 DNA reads TGTGCCAGTAGTTTCCGGGGGGGAAACACCGGGGAGCTGTTTTTT.

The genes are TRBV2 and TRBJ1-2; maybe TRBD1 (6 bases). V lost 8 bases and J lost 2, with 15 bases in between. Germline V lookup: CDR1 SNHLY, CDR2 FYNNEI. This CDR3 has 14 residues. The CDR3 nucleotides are TGTGCCAGCGGCCGGACAGCCCCAAACTATGGCTACACCTTC. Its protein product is CASGRTAPNYGYTF.

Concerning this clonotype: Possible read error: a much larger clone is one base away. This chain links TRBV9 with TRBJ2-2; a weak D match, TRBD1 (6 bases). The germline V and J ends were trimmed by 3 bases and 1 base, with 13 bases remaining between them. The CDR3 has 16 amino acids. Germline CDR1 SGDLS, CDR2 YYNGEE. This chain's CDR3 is CASSGGPPENTGELFF. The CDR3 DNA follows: TGTGCCAGCAGCGGGGGGCCACCTGAGAACACCGGGGAGCTGTTTTTT.

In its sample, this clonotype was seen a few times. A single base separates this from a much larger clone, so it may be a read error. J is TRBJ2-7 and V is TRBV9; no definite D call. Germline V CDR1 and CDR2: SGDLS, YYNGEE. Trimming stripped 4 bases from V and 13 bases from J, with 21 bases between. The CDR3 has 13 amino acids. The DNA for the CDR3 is TGTGCCAGCAGCCCACTGGACGGGCGGTTGATTTACTTC. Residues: CASSPLDGRLIYF.

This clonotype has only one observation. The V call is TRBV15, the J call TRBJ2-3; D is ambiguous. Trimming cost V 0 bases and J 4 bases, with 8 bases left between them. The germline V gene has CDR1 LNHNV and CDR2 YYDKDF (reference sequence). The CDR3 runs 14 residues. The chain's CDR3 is CATSRDPVSDTQYF. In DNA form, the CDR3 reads TGTGCCACCAGCAGAGACCCAGTTTCAGATACGCAGTATTTT.

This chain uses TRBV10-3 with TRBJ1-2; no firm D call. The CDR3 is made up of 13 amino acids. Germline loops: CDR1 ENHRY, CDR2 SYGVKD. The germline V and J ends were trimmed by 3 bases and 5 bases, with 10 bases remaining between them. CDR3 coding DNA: TGTGCCATCAGTGAAGGGCAGATATATGGCTACACCTTC. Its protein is CAISEGQIYGYTF.

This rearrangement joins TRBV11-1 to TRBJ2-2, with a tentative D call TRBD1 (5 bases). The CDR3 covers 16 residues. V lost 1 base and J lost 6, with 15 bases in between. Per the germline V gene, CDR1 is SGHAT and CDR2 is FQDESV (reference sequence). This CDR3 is CASSLVGQGSAGELFF. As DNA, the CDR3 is TGTGCCAGCAGCTTAGTCGGCCAGGGCTCGGCCGGGGAGCTGTTTTTT. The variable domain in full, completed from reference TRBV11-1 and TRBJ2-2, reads EAEVAQSPRYKITEKSQAVAFWCDPISGHATLYWYRQILGQGPELLVQFQDESVVDDSQLPKDRFSAERLKGVDSTLKIQPAELGDSAMYLCASSLVGQGSAGELFFGEGSRLTVL.

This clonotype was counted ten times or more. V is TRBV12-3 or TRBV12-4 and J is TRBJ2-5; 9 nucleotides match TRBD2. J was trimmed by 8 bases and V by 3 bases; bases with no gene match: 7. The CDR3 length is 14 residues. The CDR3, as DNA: TGTGCCAGCAGTTTTCGAGCGGGGGGCGAAACCCAGTACTTC. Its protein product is CASSFRAGGETQYF.

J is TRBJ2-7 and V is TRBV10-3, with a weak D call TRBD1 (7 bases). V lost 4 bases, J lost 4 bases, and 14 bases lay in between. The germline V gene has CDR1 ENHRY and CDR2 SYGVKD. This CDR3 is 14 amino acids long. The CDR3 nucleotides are TGTGCCATCAGTGGGGGAGGCAGGGGGTACGAGCAGTACTTC. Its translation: CAISGGGRGYEQYF.

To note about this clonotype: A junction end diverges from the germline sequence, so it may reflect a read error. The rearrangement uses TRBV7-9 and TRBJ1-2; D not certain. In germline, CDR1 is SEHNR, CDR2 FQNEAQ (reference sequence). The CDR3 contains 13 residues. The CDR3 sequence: CASGLRANYGYTF. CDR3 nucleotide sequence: TGTGCCAGCGGCTTACGTGCTAACTATGGCTACACCTTC.

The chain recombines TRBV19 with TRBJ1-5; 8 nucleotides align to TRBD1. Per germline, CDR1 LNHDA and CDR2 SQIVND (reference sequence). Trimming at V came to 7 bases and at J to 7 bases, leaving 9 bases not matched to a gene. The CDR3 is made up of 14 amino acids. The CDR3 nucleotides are TGTGCCAGTAATGACAGGGGCCGCGGGCAGCCCCAGCATTTT. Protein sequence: CASNDRGRGQPQHF. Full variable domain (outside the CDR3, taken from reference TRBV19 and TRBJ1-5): DGGITQSPKYLFRKEGQNVTLSCEQNLNHDAMYWYRQDPGQGLRLIYYSQIVNDFQKGDIAEGYSVSREKKESFPLTVTSAQKNPTAFYLCASNDRGRGQPQHFGDGTRLSIL.

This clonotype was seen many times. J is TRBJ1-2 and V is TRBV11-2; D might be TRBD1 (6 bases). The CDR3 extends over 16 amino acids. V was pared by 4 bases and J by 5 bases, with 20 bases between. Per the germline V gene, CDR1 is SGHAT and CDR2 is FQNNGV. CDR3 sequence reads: CASSYVDRHEGYGYTF. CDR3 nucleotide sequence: TGTGCCAGCAGCTACGTCGACAGGCACGAGGGGTATGGCTACACCTTC.

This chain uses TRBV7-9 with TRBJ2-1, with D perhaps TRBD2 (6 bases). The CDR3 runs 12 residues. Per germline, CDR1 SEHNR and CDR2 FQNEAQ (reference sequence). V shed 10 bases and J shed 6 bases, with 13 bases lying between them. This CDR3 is CATGGRSNEQFF. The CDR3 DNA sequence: TGTGCCACGGGTGGGAGGAGCAATGAGCAGTTCTTC. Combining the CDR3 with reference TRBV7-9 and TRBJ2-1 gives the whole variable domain DTGVSQNPRHKITKRGQNVTFRCDPISEHNRLYWYRQTLGQGPEFLTYFQNEAQLEKSRLLSDRFSAERPKGSFSTLEIQRTEQGDSAMYLCATGGRSNEQFFGPGTRLTVL.